This T cell receptor (beta chain) was observed in a study of blood T cell repertoires in COVID-19. Study information: Sources were T cells, B-cell-depleted T cells, or PBMCs; the material itself was cDNA or gDNA.

V shed 3 bases and J 0 bases; nucleotides not matched to a gene: 11. The CDR3 runs 18 residues. CDR1 and CDR2 (germline): KGHSH, LQKENI. How the authors handled the data: Amplification with reference gene primers provided the estimates of nucleated cell counts. Clones were read by immunoSEQ multiplex PCR, and TCRdb kept only the in-frame ones, dropping some. The V and J calls and clone size were taken over from that table, and D and trimming were inferred from the DNA. The table lists more than 200,000 clones, around 90% of them singletons. This TCR was sampled from a man at least 80 years old with acute or convalescent COVID-19. The rearrangement joins TRBV18 to TRBJ2-3, with 8 bases matching TRBD1. Source material: peripheral blood. The CDR3 is CASSPEQGATGSTDTQYF. CDR3 coding DNA: TGTGCCAGCTCACCGGAGCAGGGGGCGACCGGTAGCACAGATACGCAGTATTTT. Full variable domain (remainder filled in from reference TRBV18 and TRBJ2-3): NAGVMQNPRHLVRRRGQEARLRCSPMKGHSHVYWYRQLPEEGLKFMVYLQKENIIDESGMPKERFSAEFPKEGPSILRIQQVVRGDSAAYFCASSPEQGATGSTDTQYFGPGTRLTVL.